The clone carrying this T cell receptor (beta chain) has a count of ten or more. Its antigen is unknown. The data were obtained in a study of OX40 agonist ivuxolimab in advanced cancers. The sampling schedule covered blood at baseline, cycle 4 day 1, and cycle 7 day 1. Notes on the study in general: Researchers did not establish what antigens the expanded peripheral T cells target. There were, on average, more expanded clones in CD8+ T cells than in CD4+.

The data were produced by immunoSEQ multiplex PCR, yet TCRdb's version contains in-frame clones alone and is incomplete. The table lists some 84,000 clones, 85% to 90% of them singletons. Here the sequenced sample was CD4+ or CD8+ T cells sorted from blood, taken in a trial of the OX40 agonist ivuxolimab. The source is an adult with an advanced solid tumor such as melanoma, head and neck, liver or kidney cancer.

CDR3 nucleotides: TGTGCCAGCAGCTTACATAGGGACAATGGCTACACCTTC. It encodes CASSLHRDNGYTF. This chain connects TRBV7-2 to TRBJ1-2; weak D call: TRBD1 (6 bases). Trimming pared 2 bases from V and 6 bases from J, leaving 10 bases between. Per the germline V gene, CDR1 is SGHTA and CDR2 is FQGNSA. The CDR3 consists of 13 residues.